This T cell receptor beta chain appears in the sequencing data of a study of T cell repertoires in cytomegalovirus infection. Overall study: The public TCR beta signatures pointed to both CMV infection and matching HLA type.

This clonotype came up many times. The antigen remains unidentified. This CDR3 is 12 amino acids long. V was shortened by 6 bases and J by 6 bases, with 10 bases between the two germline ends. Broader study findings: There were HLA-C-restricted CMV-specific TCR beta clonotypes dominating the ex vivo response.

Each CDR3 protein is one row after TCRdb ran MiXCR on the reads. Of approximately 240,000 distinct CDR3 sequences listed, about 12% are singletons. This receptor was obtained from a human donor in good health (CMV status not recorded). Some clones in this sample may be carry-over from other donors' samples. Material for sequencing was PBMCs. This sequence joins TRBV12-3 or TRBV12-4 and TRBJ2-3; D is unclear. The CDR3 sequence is CASRTTVDTQYF. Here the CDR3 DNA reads TGTGCCAGCAGGACCACTGTCGATACGCAGTATTTT.